Detailed here is one TCR beta chain. Germline and junction disagree at one end, which may indicate a read error. Germline loops: CDR1 SGHDN, CDR2 FVKESK. The CDR3 has 15 residues. TCR alpha and beta CDR3 regions were amplified from RNA using iRepertoire nested multiplex PCR. Using its own MiXCR run on the multiplex PCR reads, TCRdb lists one record per CDR3 protein. The sample contains roughly 100,000 distinct CDR3 sequences, about 28% of which appear only once. This record belongs to a study of glioma-infiltrating T cells. This chain joins TRBV14 and TRBJ1-6; D might be TRBD1 (5 bases). Input material: glioma tissue, nonneoplastic brain tissue, or PBMCs (not recorded which). This TCR was recovered from a human donor with low-grade glioma or glioblastoma, undergoing nonglioma brain surgery, or in good health (not recorded which). The CDR3 DNA reads TGTGCCAGCAGCCAAGATCGGCCGGTATCGGGGCCCCTCTACTTT. This sequence encodes CASSQDRPVSGPLYF.